This T cell receptor (beta chain) derives from a study of blood T cell repertoires in COVID-19. On the study more broadly: COVID-19 samples from acute and convalescent phases originated in the United States, Italy and Spain.

Germline V CDR1 and CDR2: SNHLY, FYNNEI. This CDR3 is 14 amino acids long. Trimming took off 6 bases at V and 3 bases at J, with 14 bases between the two ends. As originally analysed: Amplification from reference gene primers served as the basis for estimated nucleated cell counts. Libraries were prepared by immunoSEQ multiplex PCR; TCRdb keeps only in-frame clonotypes and omits some of them. That table is the source of V, J and clone size, and D and trimming were worked out from the DNA. The sample has some 150,000 clones, roughly 89% seen once. The sequence was obtained from a young man with active or convalescent COVID-19. J is TRBJ2-5 and V is TRBV2; D is possibly TRBD2 (6 bases). Sequenced input: peripheral blood. The CDR3 spells CASSSPPGEETQYF. The CDR3 coding sequence is TGTGCCAGCAGCTCCCCCCCGGGGGAAGAGACCCAGTACTTC.